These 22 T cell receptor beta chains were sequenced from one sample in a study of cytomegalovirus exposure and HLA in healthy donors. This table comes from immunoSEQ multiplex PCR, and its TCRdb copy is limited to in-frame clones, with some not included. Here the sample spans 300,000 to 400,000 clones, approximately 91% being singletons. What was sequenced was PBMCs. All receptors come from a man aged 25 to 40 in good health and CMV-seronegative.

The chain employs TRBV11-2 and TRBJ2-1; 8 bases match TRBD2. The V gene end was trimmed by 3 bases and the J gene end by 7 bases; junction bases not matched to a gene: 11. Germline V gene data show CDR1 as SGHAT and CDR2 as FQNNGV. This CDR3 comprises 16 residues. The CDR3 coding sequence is TGTGCCAGCAGCTTCGCCGGGGGGGCGCATGGGAATGAGCAGTTCTTC. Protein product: CASSFAGGAHGNEQFF.

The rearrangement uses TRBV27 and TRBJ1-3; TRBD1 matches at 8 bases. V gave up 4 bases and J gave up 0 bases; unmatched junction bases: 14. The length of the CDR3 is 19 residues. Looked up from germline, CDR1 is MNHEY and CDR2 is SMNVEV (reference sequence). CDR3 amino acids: CASSSSGTGAGFSGNTIYF. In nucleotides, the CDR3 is TGTGCCAGCAGTTCCAGTGGGACAGGAGCCGGTTTCTCTGGAAACACCATATATTTT.

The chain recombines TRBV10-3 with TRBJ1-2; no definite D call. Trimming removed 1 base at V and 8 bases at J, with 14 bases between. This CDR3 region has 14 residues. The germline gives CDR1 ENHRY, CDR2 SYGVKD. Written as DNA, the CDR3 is TGTGCCATCAGTGAGTTCGAGAACCCGGTGGGCTACACCTTC. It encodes CAISEFENPVGYTF.

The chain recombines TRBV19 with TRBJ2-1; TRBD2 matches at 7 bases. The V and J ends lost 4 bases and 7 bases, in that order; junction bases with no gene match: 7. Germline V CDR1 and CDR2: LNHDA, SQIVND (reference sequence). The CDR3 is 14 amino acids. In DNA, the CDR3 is TGTGCCAGTAGTAGCGGGGGAGGATGGAATGAGCAGTTCTTC. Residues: CASSSGGGWNEQFF.

The CDR3 bases are TGTGCCAGCAGCTTGAAGAACTCCGGGGGGTACGCTGAAGCTTTCTTT. This codes for CASSLKNSGGYAEAFF. This rearrangement joins TRBV5-6 to TRBJ1-1; possibly TRBD1 for D (5 bases). Germline CDR1 and CDR2: SGHDT and YYEEEE. Trimming took 1 base from V and 6 from J, leaving 19 bases between them. This CDR3 has 16 residues.

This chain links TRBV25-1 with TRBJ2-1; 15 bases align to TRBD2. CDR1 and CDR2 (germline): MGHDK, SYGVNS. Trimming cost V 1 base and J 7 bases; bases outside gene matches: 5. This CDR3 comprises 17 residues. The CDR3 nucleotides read TGTGCCAGCAGTGAATCTCGGACTAGCGGGGGGGCGAATGAGCAGTTCTTC. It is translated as CASSESRTSGGANEQFF.

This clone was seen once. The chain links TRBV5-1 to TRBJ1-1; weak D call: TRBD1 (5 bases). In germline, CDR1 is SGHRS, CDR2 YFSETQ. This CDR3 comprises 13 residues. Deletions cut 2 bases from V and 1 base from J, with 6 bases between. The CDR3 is CASSFTGNTEAFF. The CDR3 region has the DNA TGCGCCAGCAGCTTTACAGGGAACACTGAAGCTTTCTTT.

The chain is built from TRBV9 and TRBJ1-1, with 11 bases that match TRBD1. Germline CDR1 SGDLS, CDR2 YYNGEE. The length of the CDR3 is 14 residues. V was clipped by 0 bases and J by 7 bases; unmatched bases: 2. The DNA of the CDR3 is TGTGCCAGCAGCGTAGCGGGACAGGGGGTTGAAGCTTTCTTT. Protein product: CASSVAGQGVEAFF.

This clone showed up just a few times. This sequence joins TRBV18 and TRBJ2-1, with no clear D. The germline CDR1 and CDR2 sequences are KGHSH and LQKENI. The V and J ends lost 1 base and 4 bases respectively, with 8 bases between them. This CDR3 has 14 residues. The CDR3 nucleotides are TGTGCCAGCTCACCACAGCTAGGATACAATGAGCAGTTCTTC. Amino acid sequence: CASSPQLGYNEQFF.

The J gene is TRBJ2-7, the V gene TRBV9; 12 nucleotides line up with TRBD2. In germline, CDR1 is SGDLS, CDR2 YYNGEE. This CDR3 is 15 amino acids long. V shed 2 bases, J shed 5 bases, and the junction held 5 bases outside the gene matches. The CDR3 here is CASSVGLAGSHEQYF. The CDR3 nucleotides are TGTGCCAGCAGCGTTGGACTAGCGGGGTCCCACGAGCAGTACTTC.

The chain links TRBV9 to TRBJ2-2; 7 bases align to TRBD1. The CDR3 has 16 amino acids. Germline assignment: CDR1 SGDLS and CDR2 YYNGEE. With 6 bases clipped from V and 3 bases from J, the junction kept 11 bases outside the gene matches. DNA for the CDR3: TGTGCCAGCACCCTAACGGCACAGGGGCACACCGGGGAGCTGTTTTTT. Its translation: CASTLTAQGHTGELFF.

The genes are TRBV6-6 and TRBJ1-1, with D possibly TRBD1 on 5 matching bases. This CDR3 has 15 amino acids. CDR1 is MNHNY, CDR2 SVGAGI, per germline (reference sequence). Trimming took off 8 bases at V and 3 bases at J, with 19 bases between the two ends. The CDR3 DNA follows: TGTGCCAGCCGGGCTTTGGAGGGGCTGGACACTGAAGCTTTCTTT. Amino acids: CASRALEGLDTEAFF.

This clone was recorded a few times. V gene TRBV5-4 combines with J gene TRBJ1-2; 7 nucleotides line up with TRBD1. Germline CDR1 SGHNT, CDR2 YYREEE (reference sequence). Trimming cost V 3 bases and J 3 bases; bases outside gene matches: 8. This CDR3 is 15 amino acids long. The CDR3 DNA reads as TGTGCCAGCAGCTCATCTGACAGGGTCCACTATGGCTACACCTTC. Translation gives CASSSSDRVHYGYTF.

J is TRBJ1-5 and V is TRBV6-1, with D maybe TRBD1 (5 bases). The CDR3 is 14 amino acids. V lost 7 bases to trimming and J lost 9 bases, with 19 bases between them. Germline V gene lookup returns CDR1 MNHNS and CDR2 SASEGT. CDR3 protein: CASTQAGGYGPQHF. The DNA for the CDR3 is TGTGCCAGCACCCAAGCGGGGGGGTACGGGCCCCAGCATTTT.

CDR3 DNA sequence: TGTGCCAGCAGCTCCGGGACACTGGATGGCTACACCTTC. It specifies CASSSGTLDGYTF. The chain has TRBV7-2 and TRBJ1-2; tentatively, D is TRBD1 (6 bases). The ends were cut back, 4 bases at V and 6 bases at J, with 12 bases in the middle. Germline V gene lookup returns CDR1 SGHTA and CDR2 FQGNSA. The CDR3 totals 13 residues.

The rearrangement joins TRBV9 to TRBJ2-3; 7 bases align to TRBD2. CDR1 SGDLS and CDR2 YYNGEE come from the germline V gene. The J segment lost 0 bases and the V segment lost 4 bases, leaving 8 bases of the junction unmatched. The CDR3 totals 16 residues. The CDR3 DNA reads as TGTGCCAGCAGCCTGATACGGGGGGTTAGCACAGATACGCAGTATTTT. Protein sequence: CASSLIRGVSTDTQYF.

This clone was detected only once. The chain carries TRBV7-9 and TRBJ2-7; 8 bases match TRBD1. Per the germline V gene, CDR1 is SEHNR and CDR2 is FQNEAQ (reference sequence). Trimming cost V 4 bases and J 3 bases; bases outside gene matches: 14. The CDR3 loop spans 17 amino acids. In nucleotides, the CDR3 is TGTGCCAGCAGCTCCACCAACAAGGGGACAGGTGACTACGAGCAGTACTTC. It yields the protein CASSSTNKGTGDYEQYF.

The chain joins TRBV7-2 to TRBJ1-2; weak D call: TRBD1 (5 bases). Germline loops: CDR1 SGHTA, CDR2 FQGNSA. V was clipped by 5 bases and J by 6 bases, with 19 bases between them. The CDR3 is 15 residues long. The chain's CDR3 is CASSGRTSIFDGYTF. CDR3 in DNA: TGTGCCAGCAGCGGCAGGACAAGTATATTTGATGGCTACACCTTC. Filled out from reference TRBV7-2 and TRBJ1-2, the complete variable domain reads GAGVSQSPSNKVTEKGKDVELRCDPISGHTALYWYRQSLGQGLEFLIYFQGNSAPDKSGLPSDRFSAERTGGSVSTLTIQRTQQEDSAVYLCASSGRTSIFDGYTFGSGTRLTVV.

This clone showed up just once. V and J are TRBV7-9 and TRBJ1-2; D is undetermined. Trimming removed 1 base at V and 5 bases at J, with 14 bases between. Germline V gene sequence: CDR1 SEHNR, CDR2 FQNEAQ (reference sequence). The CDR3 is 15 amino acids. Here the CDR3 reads CASSLDQTHQYGYTF. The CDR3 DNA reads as TGTGCCAGCAGCTTAGATCAAACCCACCAGTATGGCTACACCTTC.

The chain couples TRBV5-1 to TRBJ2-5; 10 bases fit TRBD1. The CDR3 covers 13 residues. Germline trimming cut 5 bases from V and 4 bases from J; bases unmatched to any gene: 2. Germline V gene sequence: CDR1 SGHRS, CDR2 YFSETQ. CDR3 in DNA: TGCGCCAGCAGTTGGACAGGGGGAGAGACCCAGTACTTC. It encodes CASSWTGGETQYF. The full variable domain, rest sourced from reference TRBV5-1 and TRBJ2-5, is KAGVTQTPRYLIKTRGQQVTLSCSPISGHRSVSWYQQTPGQGLQFLFEYFSETQRNKGNFPGRFSGRQFSNSRSEMNVSTLELGDSALYLCASSWTGGETQYFGPGTRLLVL.

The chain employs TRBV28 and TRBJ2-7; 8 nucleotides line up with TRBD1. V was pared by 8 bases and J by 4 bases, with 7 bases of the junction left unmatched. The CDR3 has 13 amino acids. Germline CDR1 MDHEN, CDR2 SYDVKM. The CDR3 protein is CASAGRGQYEQYF. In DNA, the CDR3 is TGTGCCAGCGCGGGCAGGGGGCAATACGAGCAGTACTTC.

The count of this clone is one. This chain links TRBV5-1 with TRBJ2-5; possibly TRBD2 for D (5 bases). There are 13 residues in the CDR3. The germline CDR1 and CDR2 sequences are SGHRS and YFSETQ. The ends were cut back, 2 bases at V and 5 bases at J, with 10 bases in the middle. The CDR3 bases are TGCGCCAGCAGCTTCGAGGGCCGGGAGACCCAGTACTTC. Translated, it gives CASSFEGRETQYF.